Below are 21 T cell receptor beta chains sequenced from a single sample in a study of cytomegalovirus exposure and HLA in healthy donors. A multiplex PCR was run with 60 Vbeta primers and 13 Jbeta primers. Produced via immunoSEQ multiplex PCR; TCRdb's table is partial and in-frame only. The sample lists around 180,000 clones; about four fifths were seen once. Sequencing was performed on PBMCs. The source of these receptors is a male donor in good health and CMV-seronegative.

The rearrangement links TRBV4-2 to TRBJ2-2; 11 positions match TRBD2. J was trimmed by 5 bases and V by 0 bases; bases with no gene match: 8. This CDR3 has 18 residues. CDR1 is LGHNA and CDR2 is YNFKEQ in the germline V gene. The CDR3: CASSQEGRLAGGTGELFF. CDR3 DNA: TGTGCCAGCAGCCAAGAGGGTCGGCTAGCGGGAGGTACCGGGGAGCTGTTTTTT.

The CDR3 coding sequence is TGTGCCAGCAGTCCGGGACAGGCTAACAATGAGCAGTTCTTC. It specifies CASSPGQANNEQFF. This chain links TRBV6-4 with TRBJ2-1; 8 bases match TRBD1. There are 14 residues in the CDR3. V shed 5 bases and J 5 bases; nucleotides not matched to a gene: 5. Looked up from germline, CDR1 is MRHNA and CDR2 is SNTAGT.

The sample holds a few counts of this clone. The rearrangement uses TRBV6-6 and TRBJ1-2; 8 nucleotides match TRBD1. The CDR3 has 14 amino acids. Germline CDR1 reads MNHNY; CDR2 reads SVGAGI (reference sequence). V lost 7 bases, J lost 4 bases, and 8 bases stayed unmatched. CDR3 protein: CASTPGGASYGYTF. The CDR3 DNA sequence: TGTGCCAGCACCCCAGGGGGCGCTTCCTATGGCTACACCTTC.

The chain has TRBV5-4 and TRBJ1-3, with D perhaps matching TRBD1 (5 bases). CDR1 SGHNT and CDR2 YYREEE come from the germline V gene (reference sequence). The CDR3 runs to 14 residues. The V and J ends lost 0 bases and 2 bases respectively, with 6 bases between them. CDR3 coding DNA: TGTGCCAGCAGCTTGGTAGGGGCTGGAAACACCATATATTTT. This encodes CASSLVGAGNTIYF.

This chain links TRBV7-2 with TRBJ2-3; D is ambiguous. There are 16 residues in the CDR3. Germline CDR1 SGHTA, CDR2 FQGNSA. Trimming left V 7 bases short and J 2 bases short, with 19 bases between. As DNA, the CDR3 is TGTGCCAGCACCTCTGAGGTGCTAGATATCACAGATACGCAGTATTTT. Translation: CASTSEVLDITDTQYF.

The chain joins TRBV4-1 to TRBJ1-2, with TRBD1 identical over 10 bases. V lost 5 bases and J lost 4; bases outside the gene matches: 7. The germline V gene encodes CDR1 MGHRA and CDR2 YSYEKL. CDR3 length: 15 amino acids. The CDR3 DNA reads TGCGCCAGCAGCTCGGGACAGGGGCCGAGCTATGGCTACACCTTC. The encoded protein is CASSSGQGPSYGYTF.

V is TRBV19 and J is TRBJ1-2; 9 nucleotides match TRBD1. The V and J ends lost 4 bases and 4 bases, in that order; junction bases with no gene match: 7. Per the germline V gene, CDR1 is LNHDA and CDR2 is SQIVND (reference sequence). This CDR3 spans 15 amino acids. Written as DNA, the CDR3 is TGTGCCAGTAGTACCCTTACAGGGGGCTTCTATGGCTACACCTTC. It encodes CASSTLTGGFYGYTF. Full variable domain (remainder filled in from reference TRBV19 and TRBJ1-2): DGGITQSPKYLFRKEGQNVTLSCEQNLNHDAMYWYRQDPGQGLRLIYYSQIVNDFQKGDIAEGYSVSREKKESFPLTVTSAQKNPTAFYLCASSTLTGGFYGYTFGSGTRLTVV.

CDR3 sequence (DNA): TGTGCCAGCAGTTGGGGGGGACAGGGCGGGCAAGAGACCCAGTACTTC. Translating it yields CASSWGGQGGQETQYF. This chain links TRBV28 with TRBJ2-5; 9 nucleotides align to TRBD1. Losses at the gene ends were 4 bases for V and 2 bases for J; bases not matched to a gene: 8. This CDR3 has 16 residues. Germline V gene lookup returns CDR1 MDHEN and CDR2 SYDVKM.

The rearrangement joins TRBV5-1 to TRBJ2-3, with D maybe TRBD2 (6 bases). CDR1 and CDR2 from the germline V gene are SGHRS and YFSETQ. The CDR3 has 15 amino acids. Trimming left V 3 bases short and J 3 bases short, with 14 bases between. The CDR3 bases are TGCGCCAGCAGCTCAAGCGGGCTGGAGACAGATACGCAGTATTTT. Translation gives CASSSSGLETDTQYF.

The rearrangement joins TRBV25-1 to TRBJ1-1; TRBD1 matches at 7 bases. In germline, CDR1 is MGHDK, CDR2 SYGVNS. Germline trimming cut 4 bases from V and 11 bases from J; bases unmatched to any gene: 4. CDR3 length: 11 residues. This CDR3 reads CASSGGGAAFF. CDR3 nucleotide sequence: TGTGCCAGCAGTGGAGGGGGCGCGGCTTTCTTT.

In this sample, this clone turned up a few times. V is TRBV27 and J is TRBJ1-4; TRBD1 matches at 7 bases. J gave up 8 bases and V 4 bases, and 7 bases lay outside the gene matches. Germline lookup yields CDR1 MNHEY and CDR2 SMNVEV (reference sequence). The CDR3 runs to 14 residues. Here the CDR3 DNA reads TGTGCCAGCAGTTCTACAGGGGCGGGGGAAAAACTGTTTTTT. Its protein is CASSSTGAGEKLFF.

The chain recombines TRBV27 with TRBJ1-4; TRBD1 matches at 7 bases. In germline, CDR1 is MNHEY, CDR2 SMNVEV (reference sequence). This CDR3 comprises 15 residues. Germline trimming cut 4 bases from V and 11 bases from J; bases unmatched to any gene: 13. DNA of the CDR3: TGTGCCAGCAGTTCCCAGAACAGGGGACGGACTAAACTGTTTTTT. As protein: CASSSQNRGRTKLFF.

The V call is TRBV5-6, the J call TRBJ2-3, with TRBD2 matching 7 bases. CDR3 length: 19 amino acids. Trimming removed 3 bases from V and 2 bases from J; junction bases left unmatched: 18. The germline V gene has CDR1 SGHDT and CDR2 YYEEEE. The CDR3 nucleotides read TGTGCCAGCAGCTCCCAAACAGGAGTAGCGGGTTCCTCCACAGATACGCAGTATTTT. As protein: CASSSQTGVAGSSTDTQYF.

The chain combines TRBV5-1 with TRBJ2-2; 9 bases line up with TRBD1. Germline V gene sequence: CDR1 SGHRS, CDR2 YFSETQ. The V and J ends lost 0 bases and 3 bases, in that order; junction bases with no gene match: 0. The CDR3 length is 15 residues. Written as DNA, the CDR3 is TGCGCCAGCAGCTTGGGGGACAGGGACACCGGGGAGCTGTTTTTT. The encoded protein is CASSLGDRDTGELFF.

The rearrangement links TRBV6-1 to TRBJ1-2; 8 bases line up with TRBD1. The germline V gene encodes CDR1 MNHNS and CDR2 SASEGT. Trimming took 4 bases from V and 8 from J; bases not matched to a gene: 12. The CDR3 spans 15 residues. The CDR3 coding sequence is TGTGCCAGCAGTGCTCCTGACAGGGGAGTTTGGGGCTACACCTTC. Translating gives CASSAPDRGVWGYTF.

The chain joins TRBV9 to TRBJ1-1; tentative D call: TRBD1 (6 bases). Trimming removed 4 bases from V and 4 bases from J, with 17 bases in between. This CDR3 has 15 residues. Per germline, CDR1 SGDLS and CDR2 YYNGEE. The CDR3 loop is CASSNIQGLGTEAFF. Written as DNA, the CDR3 is TGTGCCAGCAGCAATATACAGGGTCTTGGCACTGAAGCTTTCTTT. Full variable domain (outside the CDR3, taken from reference TRBV9 and TRBJ1-1): DSGVTQTPKHLITATGQRVTLRCSPRSGDLSVYWYQQSLDQGLQFLIQYYNGEERAKGNILERFSAQQFPDLHSELNLSSLELGDSALYFCASSNIQGLGTEAFFGQGTRLTVV.

This rearrangement joins TRBV4-2 to TRBJ1-2, with no clear D. The germline V gene encodes CDR1 LGHNA and CDR2 YNFKEQ. V lost 0 bases and J 1 base, leaving 15 bases between the germline ends. This CDR3 is built from 17 residues. Here the CDR3 reads CASSQDGGSPVNYGYTF. The DNA for the CDR3 is TGTGCCAGCAGCCAAGATGGAGGCAGCCCAGTTAACTATGGCTACACCTTC.

V and J are TRBV2 and TRBJ1-6; D remains unclear. Germline-derived CDR1 and CDR2 are SNHLY and FYNNEI. The CDR3 has 10 amino acids. The V and J ends lost 5 bases and 16 bases respectively, with 9 bases between them. The CDR3 DNA reads as TGTGCCAGCAGTCGGCCAGGTCTCCACTTT. Translation gives CASSRPGLHF. The whole variable domain, remainder taken from reference TRBV2 and TRBJ1-6, is EPEVTQTPSHQVTQMGQEVILRCVPISNHLYFYWYRQILGQKVEFLVSFYNNEISEKSEIFDDQFSVERPDGSNFTLKIRSTKLEDSAMYFCASSRPGLHFGNGTRLTVT.

V and J are TRBV6-6 and TRBJ2-1; TRBD1 matches at 10 bases. J lost 5 bases, V lost 4 bases, and 8 bases had no gene match. The CDR3 is 16 residues long. Germline values: CDR1 MNHNY, CDR2 SVGAGI (reference sequence). CDR3 bases: TGTGCCAGCAGTTCCTCCGGGACAGGGGCGGACAATGAGCAGTTCTTC. Protein sequence: CASSSSGTGADNEQFF.

The chain employs TRBV27 and TRBJ2-7; maybe TRBD1 (6 bases). The CDR3 totals 14 residues. V was trimmed by 2 bases and J by 1 base, leaving 9 bases between them. Germline lookup yields CDR1 MNHEY and CDR2 SMNVEV (reference sequence). CDR3 protein: CASSLRQDSYEQYF. The CDR3 bases are TGTGCCAGCAGTTTAAGACAGGATTCCTACGAGCAGTACTTC.

V gene TRBV27 combines with J gene TRBJ2-1, with D perhaps TRBD2 (6 bases). The CDR3 contains 14 residues. V dropped 3 bases and J dropped 9 bases, with 15 bases sitting between them. Germline V lookup: CDR1 MNHEY, CDR2 SMNVEV (reference sequence). The CDR3, as DNA: TGTGCCAGCAGTTTGGCGGGAAGGGTTGTTGAGCAGTTCTTC. Translating it yields CASSLAGRVVEQFF.